Each of the 10 T cell receptor beta chains below was sequenced from the same sample in a study of T cell responses to AZD1222 COVID-19 vaccine. The data were produced by immunoSEQ multiplex PCR, yet TCRdb's version contains in-frame clones alone and is incomplete. The sample includes around 160,000 clones, roughly nine tenths of them seen just once. The sample consisted of peripheral blood, taken on day 0 of AZD1222 vaccination. All receptors derive from an adult in good health.

The genes are TRBV6-5 and TRBJ2-5; TRBD2 agrees at 8 bases. This CDR3 has 16 residues. Germline lookup yields CDR1 MNHEY and CDR2 SVGAGI. Losses at the gene ends were 0 bases for V and 2 bases for J; bases not matched to a gene: 5. Here the CDR3 DNA reads TGTGCCAGCAGTTACTCGTTTACTAGCGGTCAAGAGACCCAGTACTTC. As protein: CASSYSFTSGQETQYF.

The chain's CDR3 is CASSGRLAGLSYEQYF. Here the CDR3 DNA reads TGTGCCAGCAGCGGTCGACTAGCGGGACTCTCCTACGAGCAGTACTTC. V is TRBV14 and J is TRBJ2-7; 11 bases line up with TRBD2. V was pared by 5 bases and J by 0 bases, with 6 bases of the junction left unmatched. This CDR3 comprises 16 residues. Germline CDR1 reads SGHDN; CDR2 reads FVKESK.

This sequence joins TRBV29-1 and TRBJ2-7, with 7 bases lining up with TRBD1. Germline values: CDR1 SQVTM, CDR2 ANQGSEA. The J segment lost 9 bases and the V segment lost 0 bases, leaving 11 bases of the junction unmatched. The CDR3 runs to 14 residues. CDR3 sequence reads: CSVEEPGQRSVQYF. The CDR3 coding sequence is TGCAGCGTTGAAGAGCCGGGACAGAGGTCTGTGCAGTACTTC.

The rearrangement links TRBV7-2 to TRBJ2-7; D uncertain. Per the germline V gene, CDR1 is SGHTA and CDR2 is FQGNSA. V shed 5 bases and J shed 4 bases, with 6 bases lying between them. This CDR3 region has 11 residues. CDR3 loop: CASSHYYEQYF. The CDR3 nucleotides are TGTGCCAGCAGCCACTATTACGAGCAGTACTTC.

The chain employs TRBV27 and TRBJ2-2; D possibly corresponds to TRBD1 (5 bases). Trimming removed 5 bases from V and 3 bases from J, with 19 bases in between. CDR1 and CDR2 (germline): MNHEY, SMNVEV (reference sequence). The CDR3 spans 17 residues. The CDR3 region has the DNA TGTGCCAGCAGTCCAGACCGCAGGGTTAGGGACACCGGGGAGCTGTTTTTT. Translation: CASSPDRRVRDTGELFF.

This clone showed up just once. The chain has TRBV5-4 and TRBJ2-1, with TRBD2 identical over 8 bases. This CDR3 comprises 13 residues. With V trimmed by 3 bases and J by 7 bases, 3 bases remained unmatched. CDR1 SGHNT and CDR2 YYREEE come from the germline V gene (reference sequence). CDR3 region: CASSWGTSNEQFF. The CDR3 DNA is TGTGCCAGCAGCTGGGGGACTAGTAATGAGCAGTTCTTC.

This clone was counted a few times. The V call is TRBV18, the J call TRBJ2-2; 8 bases align to TRBD1. J lost 5 bases, V lost 4 bases, and 9 bases had no gene match. This CDR3 contains 16 residues. Germline V lookup: CDR1 KGHSH, CDR2 LQKENI. DNA for the CDR3: TGTGCCAGCTCACTTTCGACAGGGGCTATTACCGGGGAGCTGTTTTTT. It is translated as CASSLSTGAITGELFF.

This chain joins TRBV5-1 and TRBJ2-1; 12 nucleotides line up with TRBD1. With 5 bases clipped from V and 8 bases from J, the junction kept 5 bases outside the gene matches. The CDR3 length is 14 residues. Per germline, CDR1 SGHRS and CDR2 YFSETQ. The CDR3, as DNA: TGCGCCAGCAGGGGACAGGGGGCTTTCGATGAGCAGTTCTTC. Its translation: CASRGQGAFDEQFF.

The chain is built from TRBV28 and TRBJ2-3, with TRBD1 identical over 10 bases. With 5 bases clipped from V and 3 bases from J, the junction kept 5 bases outside the gene matches. The CDR3 covers 15 residues. Per the germline V gene, CDR1 is MDHEN and CDR2 is SYDVKM. The CDR3 DNA reads as TGTGCCAGCAGTCCCGGGACAGGGGATACAGATACGCAGTATTTT. Translated, it gives CASSPGTGDTDTQYF.

The chain has TRBV25-1 and TRBJ1-2; 7 nucleotides agree with TRBD1. The germline V gene has CDR1 MGHDK and CDR2 SYGVNS. V gave up 6 bases and J gave up 4 bases; unmatched junction bases: 5. This CDR3 has 13 residues. The CDR3 spells CASSTGEAYGYTF. The CDR3 DNA is TGTGCCAGCAGCACAGGGGAAGCCTATGGCTACACCTTC.